A single sample gave rise to the 25 T cell receptor beta chains below, sequenced in a study of blood T cells in healthy people across ages. Next came a second PCR, run for roughly 6 to 11 cycles, which used a sample-barcoded 5' primer along with a J-beta primer mix. MiXCR, applied by TCRdb to the 5' RACE reads, yields one record per CDR3 protein. The table shows 950,000 to 1,200,000 distinct CDR3 sequences, with about two fifths occurring only once. The sample taken for sequencing was blood. Source of these receptors: a man younger than 35 in good health.

The chain links TRBV7-9 to TRBJ1-2; the D is unclear. The germline CDR1 and CDR2 sequences are SEHNR and FQNEAQ (reference sequence). The CDR3 extends over 13 amino acids. The V gene lost 5 bases and the J gene lost 4 bases, with 11 bases spanning the gap. The CDR3 region has the DNA TGTGCCAGCAGCCAAGAAGGGCTCTATGGCTACACCTTC. Protein product: CASSQEGLYGYTF.

Remarks on this clonotype: This may be a read error: a much more frequent sequence differs by one nucleotide. The chain links TRBV7-2 to TRBJ2-3; D is possibly TRBD1 or TRBD2 (6 bases each). The CDR3 extends over 15 amino acids. In germline, CDR1 is SGHTA, CDR2 FQGNSA. The CDR3 is CASSLNVGGTDTQFF. Here the CDR3 DNA reads TGTGCCAGCAGCCTAAATGTGGGGGGCACAGATACGCAGTTTTTT.

Concerning this clonotype itself: With a much larger clone just one base away, this may be a read error. The chain combines TRBV3-1 with TRBJ2-3; maybe TRBD2 (5 bases). Trimming shortened V by 0 bases and J by 4 bases, and 17 bases separated the two germline ends. CDR1 is LGHDT and CDR2 is YNNKEL in the germline V gene (reference sequence). CDR3 size: 17 residues. In DNA, the CDR3 is TGTGCCAGCAGCCAAGATCGAGAGGTGGTGGGAGCAGATACGCAGTATTTT. It specifies CASSQDREVVGADTQYF.

The V call is TRBV4-3, the J call TRBJ2-2, with D perhaps TRBD2 (6 bases). Germline values: CDR1 LGHNA, CDR2 YSLEER. The V gene lost 4 bases and the J gene lost 2 bases, with 20 bases spanning the gap. The CDR3 is 18 residues long. The chain's CDR3 is CASSPRRGIQANTGELFF. CDR3 nucleotides: TGCGCCAGCAGCCCTCGTCGGGGGATCCAGGCTAACACCGGGGAGCTGTTTTTT.

The rearrangement links TRBV29-1 to TRBJ2-1; no definite D call. The CDR3 runs 12 residues. The germline gives CDR1 SQVTM, CDR2 ANQGSEA. V was pared by 7 bases and J by 4 bases, with 11 bases between. CDR3 DNA: TGCAGCGGGACCCGGAATTACAATGAGCAGTTCTTC. Translation: CSGTRNYNEQFF.

This clonotype has more than one count but fewer than ten. This chain links TRBV30 with TRBJ2-7; D is undetermined. The CDR3 spans 13 residues. V was pared by 2 bases and J by 1 base, with 9 bases between. CDR1 and CDR2 from the germline V gene are GTSNPN and SVGIG (reference sequence). Here the CDR3 reads CAWSLARSYEQYF. The CDR3 DNA reads TGTGCCTGGAGTCTGGCCAGGTCCTACGAGCAGTACTTC.

V usage is TRBV7-3 and J usage is TRBJ2-1; D assignment may be TRBD1 or TRBD2 (5 bases each). The V and J ends lost 6 bases and 0 bases respectively, with 9 bases between them. Per the germline V gene, CDR1 is SGHTA and CDR2 is FQGTGA. This CDR3 has 14 residues. The CDR3: CASSGDHSYNEQFF. The CDR3 nucleotides are TGTGCCAGCAGTGGGGACCACTCCTACAATGAGCAGTTCTTC.

This clonotype was found a few times. J is TRBJ1-1 and V is TRBV7-9, with TRBD1 identical over 10 bases. Losses at the gene ends were 11 bases for V and 0 bases for J; bases not matched to a gene: 9. Germline values: CDR1 SEHNR, CDR2 FQNEAQ (reference sequence). The CDR3 runs 15 residues. The CDR3 region is CAGSQTGGMNTEAFF. Written as DNA, the CDR3 is TGTGCCGGATCTCAGACAGGGGGCATGAACACTGAAGCTTTCTTT.

This clonotype is a singleton in its sample. V is TRBV7-2 and J is TRBJ1-6; no firm D call. CDR3 size: 14 residues. The germline V and J ends were trimmed by 2 bases and 9 bases, with 11 bases remaining between them. CDR1 and CDR2 (germline): SGHTA, FQGNSA. The chain's CDR3 is CASSLNPEISPLHF. Written as DNA, the CDR3 is TGTGCCAGCAGCTTAAACCCAGAAATTTCACCCCTCCACTTT.

CDR3 DNA sequence: TGTGCCAGCAGCCATATGGCAGGGGCCGCAGATACGCAGTATTTT. This translates into CASSHMAGAADTQYF. The chain recombines TRBV3-1 with TRBJ2-3; D might be TRBD1 (6 bases). Between the trimmed V and J ends, which lost 3 bases and 4 bases, there was a span of 14 bases. Germline V lookup: CDR1 LGHDT, CDR2 YNNKEL (reference sequence). The CDR3 spans 15 residues.

This chain links TRBV20-1 with TRBJ1-2; no reliable D call. The V end was cut by 5 bases, the J end by 9 bases, with 19 bases between. This CDR3 contains 13 residues. The germline V gene has CDR1 DFQATT and CDR2 SNEGSKA (reference sequence). CDR3 nucleotides: TGCAGTGCTCCTGACCCCTTTCTCTTTCGCTACACCTTC. It codes for CSAPDPFLFRYTF.

This clonotype was counted a few times. The V gene is TRBV20-1, the J gene TRBJ2-7; D gene ambiguous. The CDR3 consists of 13 residues. V was clipped by 6 bases and J by 2 bases, with 14 bases between them. Looked up from germline, CDR1 is DFQATT and CDR2 is SNEGSKA (reference sequence). This CDR3 is CSAPLPLTYEQYF. CDR3 coding DNA: TGCAGTGCCCCTTTACCACTAACCTACGAGCAGTACTTC.

The chain joins TRBV29-1 to TRBJ1-2; D unresolved. V was shortened by 7 bases and J by 3 bases, with 12 bases between the two germline ends. CDR3 length: 12 amino acids. Per the germline V gene, CDR1 is SQVTM and CDR2 is ANQGSEA. The CDR3 nucleotides are TGCAGCGCATTCCCAGGAGACTATGGCTACACCTTC. Its translation: CSAFPGDYGYTF.

The V gene is TRBV7-2, the J gene TRBJ2-5; D is possibly TRBD2 (6 bases). V lost 5 bases to trimming and J lost 0 bases, with 13 bases between them. From germline, CDR1 is SGHTA and CDR2 FQGNSA. The CDR3 runs 15 residues. CDR3 residues: CASSQGGAYQETQYF. Here the CDR3 DNA reads TGTGCCAGCAGCCAAGGCGGGGCCTACCAAGAGACCCAGTACTTC.

V and J are TRBV20-1 and TRBJ2-2, with 8 bases identical to TRBD2. V lost 6 bases, J lost 1 base, and 10 bases stayed unmatched. CDR3 length: 16 residues. The germline CDR1 and CDR2 sequences are DFQATT and SNEGSKA (reference sequence). CDR3 in amino acids: CSASSIGGVNTGELFF. The CDR3 bases are TGCAGTGCCTCCTCTATCGGGGGGGTGAACACCGGGGAGCTGTTTTTT.

This chain uses TRBV5-6 with TRBJ2-4; possibly TRBD1 or TRBD2 for D (6 bases each). V lost 7 bases and J lost 0, with 14 bases in between. The CDR3 totals 15 residues. CDR1 and CDR2 (germline): SGHDT, YYEEEE. CDR3 protein: CASGRGGLAKNIQYF. The CDR3 DNA sequence: TGTGCCAGCGGCAGAGGGGGGTTAGCCAAAAACATTCAGTACTTC.

The chain carries TRBV20-1 and TRBJ1-2, with TRBD1 as a possible D gene (6 bases). Between the trimmed V and J ends, which lost 5 bases and 4 bases, there was a span of 17 bases. The CDR3 length is 14 residues. CDR1 DFQATT and CDR2 SNEGSKA come from the germline V gene (reference sequence). CDR3 region: CSASTGSTPYGYTF. CDR3 sequence (DNA): TGCAGTGCTTCAACAGGGTCGACTCCCTATGGCTACACCTTC.

The chain combines TRBV20-1 with TRBJ1-1; 10 bases match TRBD1. Germline CDR1 is DFQATT and CDR2 is SNEGSKA (reference sequence). Unmatched junction bases numbered 10, after V lost 5 bases and J lost 4 bases. The CDR3 runs to 15 residues. CDR3 DNA sequence: TGCAGTGCTGCCCCCGGGACAGGGGAAACCACTGAAGCTTTCTTT. This codes for CSAAPGTGETTEAFF.

The rearrangement joins TRBV9 to TRBJ2-1, with TRBD1 matching over 9 bases. V lost 3 bases and J lost 9; bases outside the gene matches: 10. The CDR3 sequence is 15 residues long. Germline CDR1 and CDR2: SGDLS and YYNGEE. DNA of the CDR3: TGTGCCAGCAGCGAGCGTGACAGGGGGTGGTTTGAGCAGTTCTTC. Translation: CASSERDRGWFEQFF. The whole variable domain, remainder taken from reference TRBV9 and TRBJ2-1, is DSGVTQTPKHLITATGQRVTLRCSPRSGDLSVYWYQQSLDQGLQFLIQYYNGEERAKGNILERFSAQQFPDLHSELNLSSLELGDSALYFCASSERDRGWFEQFFGPGTRLTVL.

This clonotype was detected a few times. V gene TRBV12-3 or TRBV12-4 combines with J gene TRBJ1-4; a possible D gene is TRBD1 (6 bases). CDR3 length: 15 amino acids. Between the trimmed V and J ends, which lost 6 bases and 2 bases, there was a span of 13 bases. The CDR3 DNA follows: TGTGCCAGCAGCTGGGGGGGGCTGACTAATGAAAAACTGTTTTTT. Protein: CASSWGGLTNEKLFF.

This clonotype was observed a handful of times. This chain links TRBV12-3 or TRBV12-4 with TRBJ2-5; D might be TRBD2 (5 bases). The CDR3 contains 11 residues. The germline V and J ends were trimmed by 7 bases and 7 bases, with 10 bases remaining between them. In nucleotides, the CDR3 is TGTGCCAGCACGAACCGGGGGACCCAGTACTTC. Translation: CASTNRGTQYF.

This clonotype has ten or more counts. This chain links TRBV12-3 or TRBV12-4 with TRBJ1-4; D possibly corresponds to TRBD1 (6 bases). The CDR3 is 16 residues long. V was trimmed by 4 bases and J by 6 bases, leaving 18 bases between them. The CDR3 coding sequence is TGTGCCAGCAGTTCCACCCTAGGGGGGCTGTATGAAAAACTGTTTTTT. Residues: CASSSTLGGLYEKLFF.

Many counts were recorded for this clonotype. This CDR3 is CASSHETGIPQDTQYF. CDR3 DNA: TGTGCCAGCAGTCACGAGACAGGGATCCCACAAGATACGCAGTATTTT. V is TRBV6-5 and J is TRBJ2-3; TRBD1 aligns across 7 bases. Germline CDR1 and CDR2: MNHEY and SVGAGI. The ends lost 5 bases at V and 5 bases at J; junction bases unmatched: 13. The CDR3 runs to 16 residues.

This clonotype was observed a handful of times. The chain links TRBV27 to TRBJ2-5, with a tentative D call TRBD2 (6 bases). This CDR3 comprises 16 residues. The germline CDR1 and CDR2 sequences are MNHEY and SMNVEV (reference sequence). The V end lost 6 bases, the J end lost 4 bases, and 21 bases lay between the germline ends. In nucleotides, the CDR3 is TGTGCCAGCAGCTTTGGGACGGGACTCCCGGGAGAGACCCAGTACTTC. This sequence encodes CASSFGTGLPGETQYF.

The V call is TRBV20-1, the J call TRBJ1-6, with D possibly TRBD1 on 6 matching bases. The CDR3 extends over 16 amino acids. Germline values: CDR1 DFQATT, CDR2 SNEGSKA (reference sequence). The V end lost 7 bases, the J end lost 3 bases, and 19 bases lay between the germline ends. The CDR3 region has the DNA TGCAGTGTTCCCTTAGAGGCAGGGGTCTATAATTCACCCCTCCACTTT. This sequence encodes CSVPLEAGVYNSPLHF.